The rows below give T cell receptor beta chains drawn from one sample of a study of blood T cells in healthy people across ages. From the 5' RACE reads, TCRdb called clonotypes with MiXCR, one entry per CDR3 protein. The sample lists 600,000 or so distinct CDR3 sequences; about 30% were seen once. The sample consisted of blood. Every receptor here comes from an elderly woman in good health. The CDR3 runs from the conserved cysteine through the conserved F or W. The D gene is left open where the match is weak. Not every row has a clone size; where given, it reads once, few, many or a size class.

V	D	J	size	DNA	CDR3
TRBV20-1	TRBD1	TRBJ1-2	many	TGCAGTGCTAGTGATCCGGGACAGGGGGGGAACTATGGCTACACCTTC	CSASDPGQGGNYGYTF
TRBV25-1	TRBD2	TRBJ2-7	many	TGTGCCAGCAGTGAAGGGGGGGTTAAAGACGAGCAGTACTTC	CASSEGGVKDEQYF
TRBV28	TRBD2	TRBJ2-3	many	TGTGCCAGCAGTTTTGCGGGGGGGGCAGATACGCAGTATTTT	CASSFAGGADTQYF
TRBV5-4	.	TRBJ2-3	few	TGTACCAGCAGGGGGCGGGGGATTTTGGATACGCAGTATTTT	CTSRGRGILDTQYF
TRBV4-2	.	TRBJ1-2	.	TGTGCCAGCAGCCAAGATCGACAGGCTTATGGCTACACCTTC	CASSQDRQAYGYTF
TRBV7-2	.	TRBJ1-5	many	TGTGCCAGCAGCTTCTCCCCGTATGTAGGGGATAGCAATCAGCCCCAGCATTTT	CASSFSPYVGDSNQPQHF
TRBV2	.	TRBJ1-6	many	TGTGCCAGCAGTGAGAATAGGGCGAATTCACCCCTCCACTTT	CASSENRANSPLHF
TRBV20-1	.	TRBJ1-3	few	TGCAGTGCCCCCGGGGGCCTTGGAAACACCATATATTTT	CSAPGGLGNTIYF
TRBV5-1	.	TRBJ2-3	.	TGCACCAGCAGCTTGGTGCGGCGGGGTAGCACAGATACGCAGTATTTT	CTSSLVRRGSTDTQYF
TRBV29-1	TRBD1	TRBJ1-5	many	TGCAGCACGGGACAGGGCAATCAGCCCCAGCATTTT	CSTGQGNQPQHF
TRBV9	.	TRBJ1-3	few	TGTGCCAGCAGCGTAGGGCACAGCAAGGCTGGAAACACCATATATTTT	CASSVGHSKAGNTIYF
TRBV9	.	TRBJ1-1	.	TGTGCCAGCAGCGTAGGCCACGTCAGTGAAGCTTTCTTT	CASSVGHVSEAFF
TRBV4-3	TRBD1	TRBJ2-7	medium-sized	TGCGCCAGCAGCCAAGATCGGCAGGGGGCGGATGAGCAGTACTTC	CASSQDRQGADEQYF
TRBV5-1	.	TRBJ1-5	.	TGCGCCAGCAGCTTGGCCGGCAGTCCCGATCAGCCCCAGCATTTT	CASSLAGSPDQPQHF
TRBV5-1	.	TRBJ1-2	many	TGCGCCAGCAGCTTGGGTAATGGTGGCTACACCTTC	CASSLGNGGYTF
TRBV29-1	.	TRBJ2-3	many	TGCAGCGGGACAGTCACAGATACGCAGTATTTT	CSGTVTDTQYF
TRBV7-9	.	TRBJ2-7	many	TGTGCCAGCAGCTTATCCGGCGTCGACTACGAGCAGTACTTC	CASSLSGVDYEQYF
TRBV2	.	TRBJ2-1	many	TGTGCCAGCAGTGAAGGGCGTGGCTACTCCTACAATGAGCAGTTCTTC	CASSEGRGYSYNEQFF
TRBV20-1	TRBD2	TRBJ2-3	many	TGCAGTGCCCAGACGATAGCGGGGGTGGTGGATACGCAGTATTTT	CSAQTIAGVVDTQYF
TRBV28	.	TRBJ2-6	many	TGTGCCAGCAGTCTAATCCACTCTGGGGCCAACGTCCTGACTTTC	CASSLIHSGANVLTF
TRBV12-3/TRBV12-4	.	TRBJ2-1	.	TGTGCCAGCAGTTTAGAAGGTCTTCCCTACAATGAGCAGTTCTTC	CASSLEGLPYNEQFF
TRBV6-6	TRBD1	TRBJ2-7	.	TGTGCCAGCAGTTACCTCGACAGGGATTTCGACGAGCAGTACTTC	CASSYLDRDFDEQYF
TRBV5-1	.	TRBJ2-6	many	TGCGCCAGCAGCTTGGTATTTGGGGCGTCTGGGGCCAACGTCCTGACTTTC	CASSLVFGASGANVLTF
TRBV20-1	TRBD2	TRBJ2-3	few	TGCAGTGCTAGAGATCTAGCGGGGGCAGACACAGATACGCAGTATTTT	CSARDLAGADTDTQYF
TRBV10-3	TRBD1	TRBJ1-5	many	TGTGCCATCAGTGAGTCCGGGCGACAGGGTGGAGAGCAGCCCCAGCATTTT	CAISESGRQGGEQPQHF
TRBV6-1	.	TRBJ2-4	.	TGTGCCAGCAGGAGGGGGGGACAGGAAAACATTCAGTACTTC	CASRRGGQENIQYF
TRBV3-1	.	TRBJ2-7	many	TGTGCCAGCAGGGGGACCACGTCGTGGGGCGAGCAGTACTTC	CASRGTTSWGEQYF
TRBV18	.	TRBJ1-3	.	TGTGCCAGCTCACCAAAGCCTCAGGGCTCTGGAAACACCATATATTTT	CASSPKPQGSGNTIYF
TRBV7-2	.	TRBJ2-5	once	TGTGCCAGCAGCTTAGAGAACAGGTCCCCAGAGACCCAGTACTTC	CASSLENRSPETQYF
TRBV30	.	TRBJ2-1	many	TGTGCCTGGAGTCCCGTGGGTCCTAGGGTAGAGCAGTTCTTC	CAWSPVGPRVEQFF
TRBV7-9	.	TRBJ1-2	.	TGTGCCAGCAGCCCAAATAGTGCCACCGGCTATGGCTACACCTTC	CASSPNSATGYGYTF
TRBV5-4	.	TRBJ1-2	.	TGTGCCAGCAGCTTGAATCTGGATGCCGGCTATGGCCACACCTTC	CASSLNLDAGYGHTF
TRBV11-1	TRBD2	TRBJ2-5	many	TGTGCCAGCAGCTTATCACTAGCGGCCAGCGCCCAGTACTTC	CASSLSLAASAQYF
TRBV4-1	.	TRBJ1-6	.	TGCGCCAGCAGCCAAGATTTGGGGACCAGGGTTTCACCCCTCCACTTT	CASSQDLGTRVSPLHF
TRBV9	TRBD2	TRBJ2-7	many	TGTGCCAGCAGCGTAGGCGGGAGGGTTCACGACGAGCAGTACTTC	CASSVGGRVHDEQYF
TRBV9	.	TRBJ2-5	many	TGTGCCAGCAGCCTAGCCCAGGGCCGTAATCAAGAGACCCAGTACTTC	CASSLAQGRNQETQYF
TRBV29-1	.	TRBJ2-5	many	TGCAGCGTGCTGACGGAAAAAGAGACCCAGTACTTC	CSVLTEKETQYF
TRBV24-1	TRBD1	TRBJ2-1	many	TGTGCCACCAGTGATTCCCGGACAGGGGGCTCAACGTTTCGCAATGAGCAGTTCTTC	CATSDSRTGGSTFRNEQFF
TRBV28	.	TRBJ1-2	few	TGTGCCAGCAGTTCCGGGGTTGCGGGTGGCTACACCTTC	CASSSGVAGGYTF
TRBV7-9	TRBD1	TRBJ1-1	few	TGTGCCAGCAGCAGACAGGGAGGGTGGAACACTGAAGCTTTCTTT	CASSRQGGWNTEAFF
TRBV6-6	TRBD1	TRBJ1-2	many	TGTGCCAGCAGTACCGGGACAGGGGGGTCTGGCTACACCTTC	CASSTGTGGSGYTF
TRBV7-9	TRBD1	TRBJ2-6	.	TGTGCCAGCAGCTCACAATTTGGGACAGCGTCTGGGGCCAACGTCCTGACTTTC	CASSSQFGTASGANVLTF
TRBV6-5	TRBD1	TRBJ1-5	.	TGTGCCAGCAGTTACCGAGGGGGCGCTTCGGTCTGGAGCAATCAGCCCCAGCATTTT	CASSYRGGASVWSNQPQHF
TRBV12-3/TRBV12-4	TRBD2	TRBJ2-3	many	TGTGCCAGCAGTTTAGGCTCACTAGCGGGGGGCTACACAGATACGCAGTATTTT	CASSLGSLAGGYTDTQYF
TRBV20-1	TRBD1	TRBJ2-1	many	TGCAGTGCTACAAAGGGGGCGACCTACAATGAGCAGTTCTTC	CSATKGATYNEQFF
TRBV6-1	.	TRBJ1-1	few	TGTGCCAGCAGTGAAGAGGTCGGAGTTTTGAACACTGAAGCTTTCTTT	CASSEEVGVLNTEAFF
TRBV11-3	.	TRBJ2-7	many	TGTGCCAGCAGCCCGGGACGGTTCTACGAGCAGTACTTC	CASSPGRFYEQYF